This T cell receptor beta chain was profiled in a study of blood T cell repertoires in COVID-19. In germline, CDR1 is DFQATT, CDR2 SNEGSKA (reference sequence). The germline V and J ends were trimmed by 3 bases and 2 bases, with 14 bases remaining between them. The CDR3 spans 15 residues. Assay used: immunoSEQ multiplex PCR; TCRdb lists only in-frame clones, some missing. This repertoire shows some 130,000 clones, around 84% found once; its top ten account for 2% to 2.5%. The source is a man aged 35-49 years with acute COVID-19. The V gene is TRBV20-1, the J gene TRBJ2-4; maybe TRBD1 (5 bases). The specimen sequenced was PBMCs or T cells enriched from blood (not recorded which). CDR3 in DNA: TGCAGTGCTAGTTTAGGGGCATCTCCCAAAAACATTCAGTACTTC. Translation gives CSASLGASPKNIQYF.